This T cell receptor (beta chain) was found in a study of blood T cell repertoires in COVID-19. Profiling relied on immunoSEQ multiplex PCR, and the TCRdb table lists in-frame clones only, not all of them. Altogether fewer than 150,000 clones are present, 70% to 90% being singletons, with the ten largest covering about 3.6%. The V gene's germline CDR1 is LNHDA and CDR2 SQIVND (reference sequence). The CDR3 is 14 amino acids. Trimming took 3 bases from V and 6 from J, leaving 11 bases between them. This clone was detected only a few times. The sequenced material came from peripheral blood. The TCR comes from a middle-aged man with acute or convalescent COVID-19. The genes are TRBV19 and TRBJ1-4, with D perhaps TRBD1 (6 bases). Written as DNA, the CDR3 is TGTGCCAGTAGTATCACAGGGCGGGATGAAAAACTGTTTTTT. Encoded protein: CASSITGRDEKLFF.